These T cell receptor beta chains were read from a single sample in a study of blood T cell repertoires in COVID-19. Sequenced by immunoSEQ multiplex PCR; TCRdb stores in-frame clones only, minus some. The data hold approximately 300,000 clones, with roughly 82% observed a single time. The sample taken for sequencing was peripheral blood. Receptors were obtained from a woman aged 45-59 years with acute or convalescent COVID-19. The conserved cysteine and the conserved F or W are not part of the CDR3 here. The order of the fields is V gene, CDR3 protein.

TRBV9	ASSGGLIGANVLT
TRBV18	ASSPLPLDRNTEAF
TRBV11-1	ASSSTYEQY
TRBV2	ASSEVGGEKLF
TRBV6-5	ASSYLPGGEAF
TRBV3-1/TRBV3-2	ASSSQMGADTQY
TRBV29-1	SVDGTRVRETQY
TRBV30	ATRQGPEAF
TRBV30	AWRDGGITY
TRBV18	ASSPRRLADYNEQF
TRBV5-6	ASSFGLGPGTEAF
TRBV7-9	ASNRDRLLFSYNEQF
TRBV2	ASSEVSGRAYEQY
TRBV7-9	ASSFGREKLF
TRBV15	ATSRDPTGTNTIY
TRBV6-4	ASTPTGRSSGANVLT
TRBV6-5	ASSYSEHRGETQY
TRBV20-1	SAPYNEQF
TRBV29-1	SVGFRGDTEAF
TRBV6-5	ASSHSRGSNTEAF
TRBV18	ASSPPGVGANVLT
TRBV4-2	ASSQEGLAEGPFYNEQF
TRBV20-1	SGVSYNEQF
TRBV5-6	ASILLVRGKQDTEAF
TRBV10-3	AISESRDRGGTGELF
TRBV27	ASSLRQATGNTIY
TRBV9	ASSPRQSANTGELF
TRBV5-1	ASSLDRGGDQPQH
TRBV7-9	ASSLLIRGTQPQH
TRBV13	ASSLSLAEVGSYNEQF
TRBV27	ASSLNQQGRGKTQY
TRBV7-7	ASSPQTGQLGYNEQF
TRBV5-1	ASSLVQGGGETQY
TRBV6-5	ASPLGGRTGELF
TRBV6-5	ASSVSGGAQGYT
TRBV19	ASSIGTSGSPFYNEQF
TRBV7-2	ASSTFGDEQY
TRBV28	ASSPRTSLGEQY
TRBV6-2/TRBV6-3	ASSYPGLAGGDTQY
TRBV7-9	ASSPRQNMNTEAF
TRBV30	AWSPGTSGIRSYNEQF
TRBV7-9	ASSLGNGPNEKLF
TRBV12-3/TRBV12-4	ASSLQGNGYT
TRBV9	ASSVTGGIGNEQF
TRBV7-9	ASSLAGTGETYEQY
TRBV24-1	ATSGQSGTGNNQPQH
TRBV18	ASATPGQAFSFY
TRBV6-5	ASRLQGFRTDTQY